These 18 T cell receptor beta chains were sequenced from one sample in a study of T-cell reconstitution after alpha-beta-depleted transplantation in children. TCRbeta library construction was performed incorporating unique molecular identifiers. One entry per CDR3 protein, called by TCRdb with MiXCR from the PCR reads. This table holds about 160,000 distinct CDR3 sequences, around 10% found once. The material was PBMCs, obtained before TCRalphabeta/CD19-depleted stem cell transplant. The source is a boy aged 2 to 10 with acute myeloid leukemia, due to receive a stem cell transplant.

This clonotype has ten or more counts. The chain is built from TRBV12-3 or TRBV12-4 and TRBJ1-1; the D gene is possibly TRBD1 (5 bases). CDR3 length: 14 residues. With 3 bases removed from V and 1 base from J, the gap between germline ends came to 9 bases. CDR3 sequence: CASSFTGENTEAFF. For the CDR3, the DNA is TGTGCCAGCAGTTTTACAGGAGAGAACACTGAAGCTTTCTTT.

The chain employs TRBV28 and TRBJ2-7; D is unresolved. This CDR3 is 14 amino acids long. Germline-derived CDR1 and CDR2 are MDHEN and SYDVKM. V lost 3 bases and J 0 bases, leaving 9 bases between the germline ends. This CDR3 is CASSFPGSSYEQYF. The CDR3 DNA sequence: TGTGCCAGCAGTTTTCCGGGTAGCTCCTACGAGCAGTACTTC.

The rearrangement joins TRBV18 to TRBJ2-7; D uncertain. The CDR3 is made up of 13 amino acids. The V gene lost 2 bases and the J gene lost 7 bases, with 12 bases spanning the gap. The germline V gene encodes CDR1 KGHSH and CDR2 LQKENI. The CDR3 nucleotides are TGTGCCAGCTCACCAATACCAGTACAGGAGCAGTACGTC. It translates to CASSPIPVQEQYV.

The table lists this clonotype with many counts. The chain recombines TRBV20-1 with TRBJ1-2, with TRBD1 identical over 10 bases. The germline CDR1 and CDR2 sequences are DFQATT and SNEGSKA (reference sequence). The CDR3 runs 15 residues. V gave up 6 bases and J gave up 4 bases; unmatched junction bases: 11. For the CDR3, the DNA is TGCAGTGCGACCGGGACAGGGGTTGGGGGCTATGGCTACACCTTC. This gives the protein CSATGTGVGGYGYTF.

The table lists this clonotype with many counts. As DNA, the CDR3 is TGCGCCAGCAGCTTGTCTGAGGGAGGTGACACTGAAGCTTTCTTT. Translating it yields CASSLSEGGDTEAFF. This chain links TRBV5-1 with TRBJ1-1, with D unclear. V was cut by 1 base and J by 3 bases, with 13 bases left in between. The CDR3 is 15 residues long. Germline V gives CDR1 SGHRS, CDR2 YFSETQ.

The table lists this clonotype with many counts. The rearrangement joins TRBV5-1 to TRBJ1-6, with unresolved D. The CDR3 runs to 18 residues. Per germline, CDR1 SGHRS and CDR2 YFSETQ. V gave up 1 base and J gave up 8 bases, with 22 bases separating them. The CDR3 protein is CASSLFFTGSKEDSPLHF. The CDR3 DNA reads as TGCGCCAGCAGCTTGTTTTTTACTGGATCCAAAGAAGATTCACCCCTCCACTTT.

This clonotype was recorded at least ten times. The chain links TRBV12-3 or TRBV12-4 to TRBJ2-3; D assignment may be TRBD1 or TRBD2 (5 bases each). Trimming left V 5 bases short and J 1 base short, with 13 bases between. This CDR3 is 15 amino acids long. The CDR3 loop reads CASSRGVRGTDTQYF. The CDR3, as DNA: TGTGCCAGCAGTCGAGGGGTCAGGGGCACAGATACGCAGTATTTT.

This clonotype was seen ten or more times. The chain carries TRBV12-3 or TRBV12-4 and TRBJ2-5; possibly TRBD2 for D (6 bases). The germline V and J ends were trimmed by 3 bases and 0 bases, with 17 bases remaining between them. The CDR3 loop spans 17 amino acids. The CDR3: CASSLRMWGLYQETQYF. CDR3 nucleotide sequence: TGTGCCAGCAGTTTGAGGATGTGGGGACTCTACCAAGAGACCCAGTACTTC.

This clonotype was picked up many times. This chain connects TRBV5-1 to TRBJ1-2; maybe TRBD1 (5 bases). V lost 3 bases to trimming and J lost 4 bases, with 19 bases between them. Germline assignment: CDR1 SGHRS and CDR2 YFSETQ. The CDR3 has 16 amino acids. The CDR3 nucleotides read TGCGCCAGCAGCTCCTCCGGGACTCCTACTCTCTATGGCTACACCTTC. It translates to CASSSSGTPTLYGYTF.

In this sample, this clonotype turned up many times. This chain links TRBV5-1 with TRBJ2-1; TRBD2 matches at 10 bases. The CDR3 contains 16 residues. V lost 4 bases and J lost 7; bases outside the gene matches: 11. Germline V gene lookup returns CDR1 SGHRS and CDR2 YFSETQ. The CDR3 protein is CASSRTLAGAANEQFF. The CDR3 DNA reads as TGCGCCAGCAGCCGTACTCTAGCGGGAGCCGCGAATGAGCAGTTCTTC.

About this clonotype: Being one base from a much bigger clone, this may be a read error. This likely comes from a read error, as the CDR3 has no conserved phenylalanine or tryptophan at its end. The chain has TRBV5-1 and TRBJ2-3; TRBD1 might be the D (6 bases). The CDR3 is made up of 15 amino acids. Germline CDR1 SGHRS, CDR2 YFSETQ. Deletions cut 0 bases from V and 5 bases from J, with 13 bases between. The CDR3 loop is CASSLGAGVEDTQYL. In nucleotides, the CDR3 is TGCGCCAGCAGCTTGGGCGCAGGGGTCGAAGATACGCAGTATTTA.

In its sample, this clonotype was seen many times. The chain couples TRBV19 to TRBJ2-3; D is uncertain. Trimming cost V 5 bases and J 5 bases, with 11 bases left between them. This CDR3 has 13 residues. Germline CDR1 and CDR2: LNHDA and SQIVND (reference sequence). CDR3 amino acids: CASSSPFEDTQYF. As DNA, the CDR3 is TGTGCCAGTAGTTCCCCATTCGAAGATACGCAGTATTTT. The whole variable domain, filled in from reference TRBV19 and TRBJ2-3, reads DGGITQSPKYLFRKEGQNVTLSCEQNLNHDAMYWYRQDPGQGLRLIYYSQIVNDFQKGDIAEGYSVSREKKESFPLTVTSAQKNPTAFYLCASSSPFEDTQYFGPGTRLTVL.

A remark on this clonotype: Because it lacks the conserved phenylalanine or tryptophan at the end, this CDR3 is likely a read error. The V call is TRBV7-9, the J call TRBJ2-2; TRBD1 aligns across 9 bases. The CDR3 runs to 16 residues. Per the germline V gene, CDR1 is SEHNR and CDR2 is FQNEAQ (reference sequence). The CDR3: CASSLGGTGHTGELFY. The CDR3 DNA reads TGTGCCAGCAGCTTAGGAGGGACAGGGCACACAGGGGAGCTGTTTTAT.

At least ten counts were recorded for this clonotype. This CDR3 reads CSVQTGVVPEAFF. CDR3 bases: TGCAGCGTTCAGACAGGGGTAGTCCCTGAAGCTTTCTTT. V gene TRBV29-1 combines with J gene TRBJ1-1; 8 positions agree with TRBD1. Losses at the gene ends were 5 bases for V and 6 bases for J; bases not matched to a gene: 8. The CDR3 consists of 13 residues. From germline, CDR1 is SQVTM and CDR2 ANQGSEA.

This clonotype showed up many times. The V and J genes are TRBV6-1 and TRBJ2-3; D might be TRBD2 (5 bases). V gave up 4 bases and J gave up 0 bases, with 14 bases separating them. Germline V gene lookup returns CDR1 MNHNS and CDR2 SASEGT. There are 16 residues in the CDR3. DNA for the CDR3: TGTGCCAGCAGTGGGAGGACGGGCTCTAGCACAGATACGCAGTATTTT. This gives the protein CASSGRTGSSTDTQYF.

This clonotype was found a few times. This may stem from a read error, because a much larger clone lies one nucleotide away. This chain links TRBV9 with TRBJ2-2, with D perhaps TRBD2 (7 bases). The CDR3 runs 17 residues. Germline assignment: CDR1 SGDLS and CDR2 YYNGEE. In DNA form, the CDR3 reads TGTGCCAGCAGCGCCCCCAAAGGGGGGGGAGGGACCGGGGAGCGGTTTTTT. This sequence encodes CASSAPKGGGGTGERFF.

This clonotype was counted at least ten times. V is TRBV20-1 and J is TRBJ1-4; tentative D call: TRBD1 (5 bases). Germline CDR1 reads DFQATT; CDR2 reads SNEGSKA (reference sequence). V lost 6 bases, J lost 8 bases, and 10 bases lay in between. This CDR3 is built from 11 residues. CDR3 nucleotide sequence: TGCAGTGCAGCTGGGGGAGAAAAACTGTTTTTT. It is translated as CSAAGGEKLFF.

This clonotype was recorded at least ten times. This sequence joins TRBV12-3 or TRBV12-4 and TRBJ2-3; D may be TRBD1 or TRBD2 (5 bases each). V was shortened by 5 bases and J by 6 bases, with 18 bases between the two germline ends. CDR3 size: 15 residues. The DNA of the CDR3 is TGTGCCAGCAGTCCATATGGGGGTAATTCGGATACGCAGTATTTT. This codes for CASSPYGGNSDTQYF.